The 4 T cell receptor beta chains below all came from one sample that was sequenced in a study of blood T cell repertoires in COVID-19. Measured with immunoSEQ multiplex PCR; TCRdb has only the in-frame clones, and not every one. Of 85,000 to 90,000 clones in the sample, about nine tenths are singletons; the top ten hold around 1.1%. The sequenced sample consisted of peripheral blood. The receptors here all came from a human donor in a cohort sampled during active COVID-19.

The chain is built from TRBV11-1 and TRBJ2-3; no clear D gene. The CDR3 length is 15 residues. V shed 0 bases and J shed 6 bases, with 13 bases lying between them. CDR1 and CDR2 from the germline V gene are SGHAT and FQDESV (reference sequence). CDR3 region: CASSLALREMDTQYF. The CDR3, as DNA: TGTGCCAGCAGCTTAGCGTTGAGAGAGATGGATACGCAGTATTTT.

The rearrangement uses TRBV24-1 and TRBJ1-2, with 9 bases matching TRBD1. J lost 8 bases, V lost 2 bases, and 8 bases had no gene match. CDR3 length: 15 amino acids. Germline CDR1 is KGHDR and CDR2 is SFDVKD. The CDR3 here is CATSDSPGQGGGYTF. The CDR3 coding sequence is TGTGCCACCAGTGATTCACCGGGACAGGGAGGCGGCTACACCTTC.

This chain connects TRBV4-2 to TRBJ1-6, with D unclear. Trimming took 1 base from V and 7 from J, leaving 17 bases between them. The CDR3 spans 17 residues. The germline gives CDR1 LGHNA, CDR2 YNFKEQ. The CDR3 sequence: CASSQGLLGVFNSPLHF. DNA for the CDR3: TGTGCCAGCAGCCAAGGGCTTCTGGGAGTATTCAATTCACCCCTCCACTTT.

The chain is built from TRBV3-1 (or the pseudogene TRBV3-2) and TRBJ2-1, with D perhaps matching TRBD1 (5 bases). V lost 0 bases and J lost 7, with 13 bases in between. The CDR3 loop spans 15 amino acids. The germline CDR1 and CDR2 sequences are LGHDT and YNNKEL (reference sequence). The CDR3 region is CASSQEQGLWNEQFF. For the CDR3, the DNA is TGTGCCAGCAGCCAAGAGCAGGGTTTGTGGAATGAGCAGTTCTTC.